This T cell receptor (beta chain) was identified in a study of shared clonotypes between healthy human individuals. The assay was immunoSEQ multiplex PCR, and TCRdb's table has in-frame clones only and misses some. The sample records some 1,600,000 clones, around 98% being singletons. The CDR3 contains 12 residues. The ends lost 5 bases at V and 7 bases at J; junction bases unmatched: 2. Germline V gene lookup returns CDR1 MNHNY and CDR2 SVGAGI (reference sequence). This clonotype was obtained from a man aged 25 to 40 in good health. V gene TRBV6-6 combines with J gene TRBJ1-1; the match to TRBD1 covers 9 bases. The sample comprised naive CD4+ T cells sorted from blood. Sample subset: CD45RA+ positively selected. CDR3 in amino acids: CASSTGGGEAFF. For the CDR3, the DNA is TGTGCCAGCAGTACAGGGGGCGGTGAAGCTTTCTTT.